This record concerns one T cell receptor beta chain sequence. These data are taken from a study of human T cells and chemical hapten exposure. This CDR3 is built from 16 residues. V dropped 4 bases and J dropped 2 bases, with 15 bases sitting between them. TCRdb passed the RACE reads through MiXCR, listing each CDR3 protein once. The sample yields some 53,000 distinct CDR3 sequences, around 10% seen once. Time point in this sample: patch test 1, 2 weeks after DPC sensitization. Documented treatment: therapeutic diphenylcyclopropenone sensitization with weekly scalp DPC. Total RNA was isolated from unfractionated whole blood.

Sequenced here: whole blood, sampled in connection with sensitization to the hapten diphenylcyclopropenone (DPC). The receptor was derived from a middle-aged woman with alopecia areata. Some clones in this sample may be carry-over from other donors' samples. This chain joins TRBV12-3 or TRBV12-4 and TRBJ1-5; D is perhaps TRBD1 (5 bases). The CDR3: CASSSPSGGGNQPQHF. The CDR3 region has the DNA TGTGCCAGCAGTTCCCCAAGTGGGGGGGGCAATCAGCCCCAGCATTTT.